These 14 T cell receptor beta chains were all obtained from the same sample, sequenced in a study of blood T cells in healthy people across ages (dated by TCRdb to the mid-2010s). Library creation used 5' RACE. Sequencing was carried out with an Illumina HiSeq 2500. A second PCR of roughly 6 to 11 cycles was performed with a sample-barcoded 5' primer and a J-beta primer mix. TCRdb passed the public sequencing reads through fastp at Q25 and MiXCR, retaining productive beta sequences. All rows with the same CDR3 protein become a single entry with the most common DNA and genes. For this sample there are fewer than 950,000 distinct CDR3 sequences; about 48% appear just once. The ten largest clones capture about 38% of the sample. Sequencing was carried out using blood. The receptors shown here come from a man older than 75 in good health.

This clonotype was seen only a few times. The chain couples TRBV9 to TRBJ2-4; tentative D call: TRBD2 (7 bases). Trimming cost V 4 bases and J 8 bases, with 19 bases left between them. CDR3 size: 15 residues. CDR1 SGDLS and CDR2 YYNGEE come from the germline V gene. The CDR3 nucleotides are TGTGCCAGCAGCCTCACTGGGGGAGGGGGGGACATTCAGTACTTC. This encodes CASSLTGGGGDIQYF.

The J gene is TRBJ1-2, the V gene TRBV28, with a tentative D call TRBD1 (5 bases). V lost 3 bases, J lost 7 bases, and 9 bases lay in between. The CDR3 has 12 residues. Germline CDR1 and CDR2: MDHEN and SYDVKM. The CDR3 DNA follows: TGTGCCAGCAGTTTGGTTGGGGCTGGCTACACCTTC. Encoded protein: CASSLVGAGYTF.

The table lists this clonotype with a few counts. The rearrangement links TRBV20-1 to TRBJ2-5; 7 nucleotides match TRBD2. Matching the DNA end better, TRBJ2-1 makes the J call doubtful. CDR1 is DFQATT, CDR2 SNEGSKA, per germline (reference sequence). This CDR3 comprises 15 residues. CDR3 DNA: TGCAGTGCTAGGTCCCTAGCGGCTGCGCAAGAGACCCAGTTCTTC. It codes for CSARSLAAAQETQFF.

This clonotype occurred a few times. The chain is built from TRBV3-1 and TRBJ2-4; 7 positions agree with TRBD1. The CDR3 has 15 amino acids. The junction had 6 bases not matched to a gene; V was cut back by 5 bases and J by 2 bases. Germline V gene sequence: CDR1 LGHDT, CDR2 YNNKEL (reference sequence). The chain's CDR3 is CASSLATGPKNIQYF. The CDR3 nucleotides are TGTGCCAGCAGCTTAGCGACAGGGCCCAAAAACATTCAGTACTTC.

This chain connects TRBV3-1 to TRBJ1-2; TRBD1 aligns across 7 bases. The CDR3 extends over 17 amino acids. Germline trimming cut 4 bases from V and 0 bases from J; bases unmatched to any gene: 11. Germline CDR1 is LGHDT and CDR2 is YNNKEL (reference sequence). Here the CDR3 DNA reads TGTGCCAGCAGCCTAAACAGGGGAACTTATCCTAACTATGGCTACACCTTC. Amino acid sequence: CASSLNRGTYPNYGYTF.

The rearrangement joins TRBV29-1 to TRBJ2-7, with D possibly being TRBD2 (7 bases). CDR1 is SQVTM and CDR2 is ANQGSEA in the germline V gene. Trimming shortened V by 6 bases and J by 3 bases, and 24 bases separated the two germline ends. CDR3 size: 16 residues. CDR3 residues: CSVWGGNKDSDYEQYF. The DNA for the CDR3 is TGCAGCGTGTGGGGGGGCAATAAGGACAGCGACTACGAGCAGTACTTC.

This chain uses TRBV20-1 with TRBJ2-3; the D gene is possibly TRBD2 (5 bases). Trimming left V 6 bases short and J 2 bases short, with 18 bases between. The length of the CDR3 is 15 residues. Germline CDR1 reads DFQATT; CDR2 reads SNEGSKA (reference sequence). The DNA of the CDR3 is TGCAGTGCCGATTCGGCTAGCTCTTACACAGATACGCAGTATTTT. Translation: CSADSASSYTDTQYF.

The rearrangement joins TRBV28 to TRBJ2-7, with 7 positions matching TRBD1. Per the germline V gene, CDR1 is MDHEN and CDR2 is SYDVKM. The V segment lost 7 bases and the J segment 6 bases; nucleotides outside the gene matches: 15. The CDR3 runs to 15 residues. CDR3 bases: TGTGCCAGCACTACCTTCGGGACAGAAGGGAGCGAGCAGTACTTC. Translating gives CASTTFGTEGSEQYF.

V is TRBV10-3 and J is TRBJ2-5; 10 bases line up with TRBD2. Per the germline V gene, CDR1 is ENHRY and CDR2 is SYGVKD. Germline trimming cut 7 bases from V and 0 bases from J; bases unmatched to any gene: 8. This CDR3 is 16 amino acids long. The CDR3 sequence: CAIKGGTSGDQETQYF. The CDR3 coding sequence is TGTGCCATCAAGGGGGGCACTAGCGGGGACCAAGAGACCCAGTACTTC.

The V and J genes are TRBV6-5 and TRBJ2-4, with D tentatively TRBD1 or TRBD2 (5 bases each). The tail of the sequence fits TRBJ2-7 better, so the J call may be wrong. The CDR3 is 13 amino acids. In germline, CDR1 is MNHEY, CDR2 SVGAGI. DNA of the CDR3: TGTGCCAGCAGTCCACCGGGACGCAACGAGCAGTACTTC. Translated: CASSPPGRNEQYF.

This clonotype was seen a few times. The genes are TRBV6-5 and TRBJ2-4; the D gene is possibly TRBD2 (6 bases). Germline V gene sequence: CDR1 MNHEY, CDR2 SVGAGI. The CDR3 is made up of 15 amino acids. Trimming removed 2 bases at V and 0 bases at J, with 8 bases between. In DNA form, the CDR3 reads TGTGCCAGCAGTTACACGGGGGTAGCCAAAAACATTCAGTACTTC. Amino acids: CASSYTGVAKNIQYF.

This chain joins TRBV3-1 and TRBJ1-6; D is undetermined. Trimming took off 3 bases at V and 0 bases at J, with 6 bases between the two ends. The CDR3 consists of 15 residues. CDR1 and CDR2 (germline): LGHDT, YNNKEL (reference sequence). The CDR3 here is CASSHGSSYNSPLHF. In DNA form, the CDR3 reads TGTGCCAGCAGCCACGGCAGCTCCTATAATTCACCCCTCCACTTT.

This clonotype appeared a single time. The V call is TRBV20-1, the J call TRBJ2-2, with D uncertain. Germline lookup yields CDR1 DFQATT and CDR2 SNEGSKA (reference sequence). Trimming removed 6 bases at V and 7 bases at J, with 18 bases between. There are 14 residues in the CDR3. The CDR3: CSAKPRTLGGELFF. The CDR3 DNA sequence: TGCAGTGCCAAACCCAGGACCCTCGGCGGGGAGCTGTTTTTT.

V usage is TRBV7-9 and J usage is TRBJ2-1, with 10 positions matching TRBD1. CDR1 and CDR2 (germline): SEHNR, FQNEAQ (reference sequence). The CDR3 has 13 amino acids. The V gene end was trimmed by 5 bases and the J gene end by 11 bases; junction bases not matched to a gene: 6. The DNA for the CDR3 is TGTGCCAGCAGCCCCGGGGGACAGGGGAAGCAGTTCTTC. It yields the protein CASSPGGQGKQFF.